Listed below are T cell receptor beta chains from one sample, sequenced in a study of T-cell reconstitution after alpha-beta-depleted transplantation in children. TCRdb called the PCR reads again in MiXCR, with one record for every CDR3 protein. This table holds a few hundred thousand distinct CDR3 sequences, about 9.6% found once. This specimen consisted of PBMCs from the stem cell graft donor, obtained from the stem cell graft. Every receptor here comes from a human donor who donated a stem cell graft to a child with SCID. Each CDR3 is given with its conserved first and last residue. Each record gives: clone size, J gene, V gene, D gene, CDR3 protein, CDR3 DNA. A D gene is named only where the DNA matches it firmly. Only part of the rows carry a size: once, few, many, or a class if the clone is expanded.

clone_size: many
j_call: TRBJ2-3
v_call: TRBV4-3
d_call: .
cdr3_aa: CASSQDPLDTQYF
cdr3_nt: TGCGCCAGCAGCCAAGATCCACTAGATACGCAGTATTTT

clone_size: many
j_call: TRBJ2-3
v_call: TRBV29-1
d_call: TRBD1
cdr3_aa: CSVEGDRSTDTQYF
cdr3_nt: TGCAGCGTTGAAGGGGACAGAAGCACAGATACGCAGTATTTT

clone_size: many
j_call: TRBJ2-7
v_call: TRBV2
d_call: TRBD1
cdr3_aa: CASRPDRGDRKSYEQYF
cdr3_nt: TGTGCCAGCAGGCCGGACAGGGGTGATCGGAAATCTTACGAGCAGTACTTC

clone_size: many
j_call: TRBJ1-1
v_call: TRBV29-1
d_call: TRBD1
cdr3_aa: CSGNNRGLMNTEAFF
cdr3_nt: TGCAGCGGGAACAACAGGGGGCTCATGAACACTGAAGCTTTCTTT

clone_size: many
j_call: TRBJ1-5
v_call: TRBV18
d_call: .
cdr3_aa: CASAQGVPHQPQHF
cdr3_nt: TGTGCCAGCGCCCAAGGGGTTCCTCATCAGCCCCAGCATTTT

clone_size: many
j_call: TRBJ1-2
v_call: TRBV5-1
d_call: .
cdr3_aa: CASSPSGETRGYTF
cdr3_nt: TGCGCCAGCAGCCCTTCGGGAGAGACCAGGGGCTACACCTTC

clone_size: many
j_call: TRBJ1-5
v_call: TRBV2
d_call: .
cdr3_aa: CASSLGGVPNQPQHF
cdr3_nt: TGTGCCAGCAGCTTAGGGGGGGTCCCCAATCAGCCCCAGCATTTT

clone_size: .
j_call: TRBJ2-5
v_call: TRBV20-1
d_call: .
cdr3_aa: CIARVGETQYF
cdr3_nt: TGCATTGCTAGAGTGGGGGAGACCCAGTACTTC

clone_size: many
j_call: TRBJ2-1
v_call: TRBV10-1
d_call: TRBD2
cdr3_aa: CASSETSGGYEQFF
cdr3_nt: TGCGCCAGCAGTGAGACTAGCGGGGGGTATGAGCAGTTCTTC

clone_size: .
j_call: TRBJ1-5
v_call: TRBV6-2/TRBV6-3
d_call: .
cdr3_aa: CASSGQFNQPQHF
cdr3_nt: TGTGCCAGCAGTGGGCAGTTCAATCAGCCCCAGCATTTT

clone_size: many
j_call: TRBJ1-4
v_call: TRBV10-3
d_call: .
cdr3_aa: CAISESIGEKLFF
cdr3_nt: TGTGCCATCAGTGAGTCCATCGGTGAAAAACTGTTTTTT

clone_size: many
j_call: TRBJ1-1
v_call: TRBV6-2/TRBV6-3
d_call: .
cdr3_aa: CASSYARGWRNTEAFF
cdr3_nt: TGTGCCAGCAGTTATGCGAGGGGGTGGAGGAACACTGAAGCTTTCTTT

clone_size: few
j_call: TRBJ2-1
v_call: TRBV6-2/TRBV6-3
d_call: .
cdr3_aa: CASSPIGNEQFF
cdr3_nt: TGTGCCAGCAGCCCGATAGGGAATGAGCAGTTCTTC

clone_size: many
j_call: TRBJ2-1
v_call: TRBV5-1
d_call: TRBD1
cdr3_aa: CASGTGAVDTQFF
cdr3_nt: TGCGCCAGCGGGACAGGGGCCGTAGATACGCAGTTCTTC

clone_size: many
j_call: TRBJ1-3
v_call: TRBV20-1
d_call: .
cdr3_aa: CSARVGNSGNTIYF
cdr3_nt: TGCAGTGCTCGGGTGGGGAACTCTGGAAACACCATATATTTT

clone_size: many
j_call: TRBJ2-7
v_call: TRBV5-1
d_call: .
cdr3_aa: CASSLAPTETYEQYF
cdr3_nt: TGCGCCAGCAGCTTGGCCCCGACAGAGACCTACGAGCAGTACTTC

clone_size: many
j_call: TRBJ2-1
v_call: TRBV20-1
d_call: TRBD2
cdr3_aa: CSAPGTSGGAWSDEQFF
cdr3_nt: TGCAGTGCCCCCGGGACTAGCGGGGGGGCATGGTCCGATGAGCAGTTCTTC

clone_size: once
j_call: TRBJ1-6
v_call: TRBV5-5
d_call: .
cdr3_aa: CASSLPYNSPLHF
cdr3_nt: TGTGCCAGCAGCTTACCCTATAATTCACCCCTCCACTTT

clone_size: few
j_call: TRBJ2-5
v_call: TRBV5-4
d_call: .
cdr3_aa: CASSSLRGGKETQYF
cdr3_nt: TGTGCCAGCAGCTCCCTGAGGGGGGGTAAAGAGACCCAGTACTTC

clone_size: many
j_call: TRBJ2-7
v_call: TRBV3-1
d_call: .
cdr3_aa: CASSPTGALPYEQYF
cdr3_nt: TGTGCCAGCAGCCCTACGGGGGCCCTACCCTACGAGCAGTACTTC

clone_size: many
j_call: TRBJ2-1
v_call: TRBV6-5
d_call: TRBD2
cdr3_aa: CASKKEGSGYNEQFF
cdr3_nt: TGTGCCAGCAAAAAGGAAGGTAGCGGGTACAATGAGCAGTTCTTC

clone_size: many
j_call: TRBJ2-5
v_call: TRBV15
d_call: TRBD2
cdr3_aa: CATSRGLAGALTQETQYF
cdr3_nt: TGTGCCACCAGCAGAGGACTAGCGGGGGCCTTAACCCAAGAGACCCAGTACTTC

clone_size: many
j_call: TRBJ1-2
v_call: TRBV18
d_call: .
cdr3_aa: CASSPSGVLPNYGYTF
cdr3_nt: TGTGCCAGCTCACCGTCCGGGGTCCTCCCTAACTATGGCTACACCTTC

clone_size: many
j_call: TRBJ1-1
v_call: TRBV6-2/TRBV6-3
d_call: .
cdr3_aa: CASSYPVGGSTEAFF
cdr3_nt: TGTGCCAGCAGTTACCCAGTTGGGGGGAGCACTGAAGCTTTCTTT

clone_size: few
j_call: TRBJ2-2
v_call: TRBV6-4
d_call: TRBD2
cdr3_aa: CASSDSPGLAATGELFF
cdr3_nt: TGTGCCAGCAGTGATTCCCCGGGACTAGCGGCTACTGGGGAGCTGTTTTTT

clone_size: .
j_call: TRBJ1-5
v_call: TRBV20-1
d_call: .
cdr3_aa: CSACSPNQPQHF
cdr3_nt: TGCAGTGCTTGTAGTCCCAATCAGCCCCAGCATTTT

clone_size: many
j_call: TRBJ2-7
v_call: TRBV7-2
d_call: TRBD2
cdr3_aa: CASSWGLASNYEQYF
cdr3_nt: TGTGCCAGCAGCTGGGGACTAGCGTCAAACTACGAGCAGTACTTC

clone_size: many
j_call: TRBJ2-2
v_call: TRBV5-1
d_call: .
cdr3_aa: CASSTSQVPGELFF
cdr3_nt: TGCGCCAGCAGCACTTCACAGGTGCCCGGGGAGCTGTTTTTT

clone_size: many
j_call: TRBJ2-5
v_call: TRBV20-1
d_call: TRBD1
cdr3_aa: CRLDRAETQYF
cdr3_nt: TGCAGGTTGGACAGGGCAGAGACCCAGTACTTC

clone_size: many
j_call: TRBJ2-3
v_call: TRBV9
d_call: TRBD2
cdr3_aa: CASSGPAGGQTDTQYF
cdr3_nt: TGTGCCAGCAGCGGCCCAGCGGGGGGGCAAACAGATACGCAGTATTTT

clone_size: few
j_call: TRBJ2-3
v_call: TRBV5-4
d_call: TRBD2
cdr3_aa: CASSLVWASGGTSPDTQYF
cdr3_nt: TGTGCCAGCAGCTTGGTCTGGGCTAGCGGGGGGACCTCCCCAGATACGCAGTATTTT

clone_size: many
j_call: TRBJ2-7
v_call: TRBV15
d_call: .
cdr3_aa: CATSKSQVHEQYF
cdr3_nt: TGTGCCACCAGCAAATCACAGGTCCACGAGCAGTACTTC

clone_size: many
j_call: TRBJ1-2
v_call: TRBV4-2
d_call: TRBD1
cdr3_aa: CASSPRSRDRGSKGYTF
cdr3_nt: TGTGCCAGCAGCCCGCGGTCCCGGGACAGGGGTAGCAAAGGCTACACCTTC

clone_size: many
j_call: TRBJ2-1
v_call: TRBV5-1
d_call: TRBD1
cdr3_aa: CASAKGTANNEQFF
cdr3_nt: TGCGCCAGCGCAAAGGGGACAGCCAACAATGAGCAGTTCTTC

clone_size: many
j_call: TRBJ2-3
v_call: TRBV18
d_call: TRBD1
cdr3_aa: CASSPPRQGTTDTQYF
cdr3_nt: TGTGCCAGCTCACCTCCCCGACAGGGAACCACAGATACGCAGTATTTT

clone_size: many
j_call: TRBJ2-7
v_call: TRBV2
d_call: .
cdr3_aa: CASSDIRGHEQYF
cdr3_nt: TGTGCCAGCAGTGATATAAGGGGCCACGAGCAGTACTTC

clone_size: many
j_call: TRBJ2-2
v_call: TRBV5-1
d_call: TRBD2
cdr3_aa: CASSAGGGTAGELFF
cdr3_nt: TGCGCCAGCAGTGCCGGCGGGGGGACGGCCGGGGAGCTGTTTTTT

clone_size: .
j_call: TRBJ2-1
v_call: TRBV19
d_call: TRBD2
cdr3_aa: CASSRERGGLYNEQFF
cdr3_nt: TGTGCCAGTAGTAGGGAGCGGGGGGGCCTGTACAATGAGCAGTTCTTC

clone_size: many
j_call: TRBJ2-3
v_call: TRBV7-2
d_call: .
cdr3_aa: CASSLVGPSGDTQYF
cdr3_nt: TGTGCCAGCAGCTTAGTAGGGCCGTCTGGAGATACGCAGTATTTT

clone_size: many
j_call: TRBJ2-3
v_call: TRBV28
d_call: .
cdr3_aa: CASSPSQFVADTQYF
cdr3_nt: TGTGCCAGCAGTCCTTCTCAGTTTGTAGCAGATACGCAGTATTTT

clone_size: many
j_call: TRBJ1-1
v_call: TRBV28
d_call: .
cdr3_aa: CASSRRALYFPGPNTEAFF
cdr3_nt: TGTGCCAGCAGTCGCCGGGCCCTTTATTTCCCGGGACCCAACACTGAAGCTTTCTTT

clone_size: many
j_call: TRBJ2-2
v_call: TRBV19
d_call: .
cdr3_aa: CASRGAGANTGELFF
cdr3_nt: TGTGCCAGTAGGGGAGCCGGGGCTAACACCGGGGAGCTGTTTTTT

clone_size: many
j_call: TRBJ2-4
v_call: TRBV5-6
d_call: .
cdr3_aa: CASSQPTPGHLGGNIQYF
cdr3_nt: TGTGCCAGCAGCCAACCGACCCCGGGACACCTGGGGGGGAACATTCAGTACTTC

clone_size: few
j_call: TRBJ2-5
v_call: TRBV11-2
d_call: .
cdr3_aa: CASRGWGLVQETQYF
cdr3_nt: TGTGCCAGCAGGGGGTGGGGCCTCGTACAAGAGACCCAGTACTTC

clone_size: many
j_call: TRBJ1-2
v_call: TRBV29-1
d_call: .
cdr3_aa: CSVRPAGNYGYTF
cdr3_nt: TGCAGCGTTCGACCGGCAGGCAACTATGGCTACACCTTC

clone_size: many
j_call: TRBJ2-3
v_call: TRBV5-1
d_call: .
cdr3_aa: CASSSPYRDVPPGTQYF
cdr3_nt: TGCGCCAGCAGCTCACCCTACAGGGATGTACCCCCCGGTACGCAGTATTTT

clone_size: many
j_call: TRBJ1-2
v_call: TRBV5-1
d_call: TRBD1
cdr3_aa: CASREDRVNDGYTF
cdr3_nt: TGCGCCAGCAGGGAGGACAGGGTTAACGATGGCTACACCTTC

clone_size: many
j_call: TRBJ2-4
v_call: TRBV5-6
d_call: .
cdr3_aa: CASSFQGTLAKNIQYF
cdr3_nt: TGTGCCAGCAGCTTCCAGGGGACGCTGGCCAAAAACATTCAGTACTTC

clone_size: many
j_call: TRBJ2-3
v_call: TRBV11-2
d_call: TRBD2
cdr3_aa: CASSLAGGRRDTQYF
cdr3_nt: TGTGCCAGCAGCTTAGCGGGGGGACGTAGAGATACGCAGTATTTT

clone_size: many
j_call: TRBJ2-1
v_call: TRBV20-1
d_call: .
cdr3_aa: CSAARVGEQFF
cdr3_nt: TGCAGTGCCGCCCGCGTGGGTGAGCAGTTCTTC

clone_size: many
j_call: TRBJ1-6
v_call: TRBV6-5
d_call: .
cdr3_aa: CASSYSRDTSNSPLHF
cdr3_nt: TGTGCCAGCAGTTACTCGCGGGACACCTCTAATTCACCCCTCCACTTT

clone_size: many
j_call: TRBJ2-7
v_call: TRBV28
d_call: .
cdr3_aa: CASSFQNEQYF
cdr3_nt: TGTGCCAGCAGTTTTCAGAACGAGCAGTACTTC

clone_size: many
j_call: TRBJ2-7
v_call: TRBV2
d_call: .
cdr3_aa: CASTILSIGSSYEQYF
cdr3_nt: TGTGCCAGCACTATTCTGTCGATCGGGAGCTCCTACGAGCAGTACTTC